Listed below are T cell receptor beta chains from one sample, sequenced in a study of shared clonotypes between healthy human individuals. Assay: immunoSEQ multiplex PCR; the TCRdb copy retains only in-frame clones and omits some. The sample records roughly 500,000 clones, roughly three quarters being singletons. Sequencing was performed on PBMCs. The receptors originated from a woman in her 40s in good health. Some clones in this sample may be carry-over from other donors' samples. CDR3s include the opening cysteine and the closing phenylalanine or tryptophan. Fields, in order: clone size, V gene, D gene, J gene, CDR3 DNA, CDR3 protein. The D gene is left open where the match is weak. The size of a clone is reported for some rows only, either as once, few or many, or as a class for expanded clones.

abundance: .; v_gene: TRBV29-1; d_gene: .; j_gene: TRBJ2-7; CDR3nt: TGCAGCGTTGGAGACCCCCGAGGGTACGAGCAGTACTTC; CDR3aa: CSVGDPRGYEQYF
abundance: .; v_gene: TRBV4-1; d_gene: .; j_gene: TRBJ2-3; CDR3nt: TGCGCCAGCAGCCAACGCGGACTATCCACAGATACGCAGTATTTT; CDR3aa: CASSQRGLSTDTQYF
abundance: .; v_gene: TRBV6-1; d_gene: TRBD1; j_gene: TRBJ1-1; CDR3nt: TGTGCCAGCAGTCTTGGACAGGGGAGTACTGAAGCTTTCTTT; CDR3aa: CASSLGQGSTEAFF
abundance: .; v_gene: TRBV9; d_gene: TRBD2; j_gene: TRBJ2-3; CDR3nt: TGTGCCAGCAGCCCCCATAGCGGGTCATCGCAGTATTTT; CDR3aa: CASSPHSGSSQYF
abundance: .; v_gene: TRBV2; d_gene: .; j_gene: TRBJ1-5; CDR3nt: TGTGCCAGCAGTGGAAGATTCAATCAGCCCCAGCATTTT; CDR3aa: CASSGRFNQPQHF
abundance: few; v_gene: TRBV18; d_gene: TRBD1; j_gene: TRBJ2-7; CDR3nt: TGTGCCAGCTCCCTGGCAGGGGGCCCCTACGAGCAGTACTTC; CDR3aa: CASSLAGGPYEQYF
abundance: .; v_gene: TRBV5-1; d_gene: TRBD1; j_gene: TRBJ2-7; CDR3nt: TGCGCCAGCAGCTTGGCGCGACAGGGCCTTGTGGAGCAGTACTTC; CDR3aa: CASSLARQGLVEQYF
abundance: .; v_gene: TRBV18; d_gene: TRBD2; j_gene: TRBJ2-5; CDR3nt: TGTGCCAGCTCACCCAGACTAGCGGAAGAGACCCAGTACTTC; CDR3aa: CASSPRLAEETQYF
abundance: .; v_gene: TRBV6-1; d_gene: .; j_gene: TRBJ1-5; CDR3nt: TGTGCCAGCAGTGAAGCTCGGACATCAGGGCCTCAGCCCCAGCATTTT; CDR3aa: CASSEARTSGPQPQHF
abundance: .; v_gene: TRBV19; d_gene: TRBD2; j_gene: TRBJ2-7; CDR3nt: TGTGCCAGTAGTGGGCAAACCGGGGGGACCTACGAGCAGTACTTC; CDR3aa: CASSGQTGGTYEQYF
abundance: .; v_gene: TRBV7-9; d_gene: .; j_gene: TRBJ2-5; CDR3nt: TGTGCCAGCAGCTTCCAGGTTAGGGGATGGGTGGAGACCCAGTACTTC; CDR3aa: CASSFQVRGWVETQYF
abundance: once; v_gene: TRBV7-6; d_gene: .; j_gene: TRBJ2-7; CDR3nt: TGTGCCAGCAGCTTAGCGCCACTAGGGATAAGCTCCTACGAGCAGTACTTC; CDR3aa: CASSLAPLGISSYEQYF
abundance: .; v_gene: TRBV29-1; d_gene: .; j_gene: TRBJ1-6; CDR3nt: TGCAGCGCCGGGGATCGGGACAATTCACCCCTCCACTTT; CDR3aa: CSAGDRDNSPLHF
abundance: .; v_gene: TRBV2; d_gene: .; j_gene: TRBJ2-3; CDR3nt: TGTGCCAGCAGTGAAAGGAACTACGCAGATACGCAGTATTTT; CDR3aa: CASSERNYADTQYF
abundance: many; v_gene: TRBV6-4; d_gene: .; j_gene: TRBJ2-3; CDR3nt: TGTGCCAGCAGTCGGGGCGGTAGCACAGATACGCAGTATTTT; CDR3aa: CASSRGGSTDTQYF
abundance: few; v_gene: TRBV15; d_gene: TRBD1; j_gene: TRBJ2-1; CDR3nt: TGTGCCACCAGCCCGGACAGGGGGAGGCTGCAGTTCTTC; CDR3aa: CATSPDRGRLQFF
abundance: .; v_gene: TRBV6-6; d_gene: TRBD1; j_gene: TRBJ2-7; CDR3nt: TGTGCCAGCAGTTACACGCCGGGACAGTACTACGAGCAGTACTTC; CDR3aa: CASSYTPGQYYEQYF
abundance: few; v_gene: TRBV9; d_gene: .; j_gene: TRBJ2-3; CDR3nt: TGTGCCAGCAGCGGGTCCCCCACAGATACGCAGTATTTT; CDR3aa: CASSGSPTDTQYF
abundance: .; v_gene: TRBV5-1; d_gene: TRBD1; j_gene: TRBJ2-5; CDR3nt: TGCGCCAGCAGCTTCGGACAGGCCCAAGAGACCCAGTACTTC; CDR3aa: CASSFGQAQETQYF
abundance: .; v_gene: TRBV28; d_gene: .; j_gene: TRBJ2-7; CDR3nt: TGTGCCAGCAGTGTTGTGGGAGGAGGCGAGCAGTACTTC; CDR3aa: CASSVVGGGEQYF
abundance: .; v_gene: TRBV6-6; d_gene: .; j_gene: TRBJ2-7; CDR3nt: TGTGCCAGCAGTTACGTTGACGAGCAGTACTTC; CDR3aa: CASSYVDEQYF
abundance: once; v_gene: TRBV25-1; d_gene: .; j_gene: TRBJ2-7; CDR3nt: TGTGCCAGCACACAGACGGGGTACGAGCAGTACTTC; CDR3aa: CASTQTGYEQYF
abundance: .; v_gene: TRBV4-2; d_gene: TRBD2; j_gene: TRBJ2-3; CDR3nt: TGTGCCAGCAGCCAAGCGGGAGGGCGGGAAGATACGCAGTATTTT; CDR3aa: CASSQAGGREDTQYF
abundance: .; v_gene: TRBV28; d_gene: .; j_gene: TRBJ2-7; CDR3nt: TGTGCCAGCCGGGACTTTGGGACCTACGAGCAGTACTTC; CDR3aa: CASRDFGTYEQYF
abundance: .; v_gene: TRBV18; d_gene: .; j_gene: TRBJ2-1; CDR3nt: TGTGCCAGCTCACTCTCCCAGGCCTCCTACAATGAGCAGTTCTTC; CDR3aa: CASSLSQASYNEQFF
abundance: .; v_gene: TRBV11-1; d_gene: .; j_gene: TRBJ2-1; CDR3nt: TGTGCCAGCAGCTCCGCAGGCGGGGACTCCTACAATGAGCAGTTCTTC; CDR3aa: CASSSAGGDSYNEQFF